This TCR beta chain stems from a study of neurological immune-mediated disorders. Study conclusions and caveats: Expansion of TCR clones was greatest in HTLV-1-associated myelopathy and smallest in multiple sclerosis, where it fell below that of healthy controls. None of the CDR3 amino acid sequences found in expanded clones was shared across subjects. This suggests that the TCR-beta repertoires were private in all groups.

Sorted libraries used some 1 million CD4+ or CD8+ T cells. Template-switch 5'RACE cDNA synthesis added a 10-nucleotide unique molecular identifier. MiXCR, run by TCRdb on the 5' RACE reads, gives a single entry per CDR3 protein. In the table there are about 30,000 distinct CDR3 sequences, around 6% of which are singletons. This clonotype has at least ten counts. Its matching antigen is unknown. CDR1 is SGHRS, CDR2 YFSETQ, per germline. The J segment lost 7 bases and the V segment lost 7 bases, leaving 16 bases of the junction unmatched. The length of the CDR3 is 16 residues. Sequencing was performed on CD4+ T cells from blood. This chain links TRBV5-1 with TRBJ2-7; 11 bases are a match to TRBD1. This receptor was obtained from a woman aged 45-65 years in good health. CDR3 residues: CASVDYGGQGAKEQYF. The DNA of the CDR3 is TGCGCCAGCGTCGACTATGGCGGACAGGGGGCGAAGGAGCAGTACTTC.